The 9 T cell receptor beta chains listed next were all sequenced from one sample in a study of CD8+CD57+ T cells in acquired aplastic anemia. An expansion of CD8+CD57+ cells by flow cytometry had been shown in patients chosen for sequencing. The TCR beta profiling, which covered VDJ combination and CDR3 sequence, was carried out using genomic DNA as the template. TCRdb fed the reads into MiXCR, producing one record per CDR3 protein. The profile shows about 290,000 distinct CDR3 sequences, about three fifths of them singletons. Sequences were obtained from sorted CD4+, CD8+, or CD8+CD57+ T cells (not recorded which) from PBMCs. The origin of the receptors is a human donor with aplastic anemia.

The chain couples TRBV6-2 or TRBV6-3 to TRBJ2-1; TRBD1 matches at 10 bases. V was clipped by 5 bases and J by 3 bases; unmatched bases: 7. Per germline, CDR1 MNHEY and CDR2 SVGEGT. The length of the CDR3 is 16 residues. The CDR3 here is CASSDKGQGLYNEQFF. The CDR3 DNA reads TGTGCCAGCAGTGACAAGGGACAGGGGCTCTACAATGAGCAGTTCTTC.

The chain carries TRBV5-1 and TRBJ2-1; 7 nucleotides match TRBD2. The germline V gene encodes CDR1 SGHRS and CDR2 YFSETQ. CDR3 length: 19 amino acids. Trimming removed 4 bases from V and 4 bases from J; junction bases left unmatched: 20. In DNA form, the CDR3 reads TGCGCCAGCAGCCCCACGAGGGGTCTAGCGGAAAAGTTATACAATGAGCAGTTCTTC. This sequence encodes CASSPTRGLAEKLYNEQFF.

The J gene is TRBJ2-5, the V gene TRBV29-1, with TRBD2 as a possible D gene (5 bases). The V end lost 4 bases, the J end lost 5 bases, and 26 bases lay between the germline ends. This CDR3 contains 17 residues. Germline V CDR1 and CDR2: SQVTM, ANQGSEA. The CDR3 region has the DNA TGCAGCGTTGGCGGAGGAATCGTATGGCCCCCAACGGAGACCCAGTACTTC. It codes for CSVGGGIVWPPTETQYF.

This clonotype was counted between two and nine times. The J gene is TRBJ1-5, the V gene TRBV2; no firm D call. The V and J ends lost 5 bases and 3 bases respectively, with 5 bases between them. This CDR3 is 12 amino acids long. From germline, CDR1 is SNHLY and CDR2 FYNNEI. The CDR3 coding sequence is TGTGCCAGCAGTAGTTTCAATCAGCCCCAGCATTTT. Encoded protein: CASSSFNQPQHF.

This clonotype was found once. The rearrangement links TRBV5-5 to TRBJ1-2; TRBD1 is a possible D gene (6 bases). With 4 bases removed from V and 7 bases from J, the gap between germline ends came to 14 bases. CDR3 length: 13 amino acids. CDR1 is SGHKS and CDR2 is YYEKEE in the germline V gene (reference sequence). The CDR3 is CASSQRGAVGYTF. The CDR3 region has the DNA TGTGCCAGCAGCCAGCGGGGGGCGGTTGGCTACACCTTC.

Concerning this clonotype itself: Possible read error: a much larger clone is one base away. The chain couples TRBV2 to TRBJ2-1; TRBD1 matches at 10 bases. CDR1 and CDR2 (germline): SNHLY, FYNNEI. There are 17 residues in the CDR3. The V segment lost 5 bases and the J segment 7 bases; nucleotides outside the gene matches: 14. The CDR3 reads CASSYFPGQGQGNEQFF. CDR3 sequence (DNA): TGTGCCAGCAGTTACTTCCCGGGACAGGGGCAGGGGAATGAGCAGTTCTTC.

CDR3 region: CASSLAHAQGGQPLHF. The CDR3 region has the DNA TGTGCCAGCAGCTTAGCGCACGCTCAGGGAGGTCAGCCCCTCCACTTT. J is TRBJ1-6 and V is TRBV7-9; maybe TRBD1 (5 bases). Deletions cut 0 bases from V and 13 bases from J, with 19 bases between. This CDR3 is built from 16 residues. The germline CDR1 and CDR2 sequences are SEHNR and FQNEAQ (reference sequence). The whole variable domain, remainder taken from reference TRBV7-9 and TRBJ1-6, is DTGVSQNPRHKITKRGQNVTFRCDPISEHNRLYWYRQTLGQGPEFLTYFQNEAQLEKSRLLSDRFSAERPKGSFSTLEIQRTEQGDSAMYLCASSLAHAQGGQPLHFGNGTRLTVT.

Written as DNA, the CDR3 is TGTGCCACCAGTGCGGGCCAGAGCAATCAGCCCCAGCATTTT. Residues: CATSAGQSNQPQHF. The chain recombines TRBV24-1 with TRBJ1-5; D ambiguous. Germline-derived CDR1 and CDR2 are KGHDR and SFDVKD. CDR3 length: 14 residues. Trimming stripped 5 bases from V and 1 base from J, with 8 bases between.

This rearrangement joins TRBV12-3 or TRBV12-4 to TRBJ1-2; 10 bases agree with TRBD1. The CDR3 length is 12 residues. V lost 5 bases, J lost 12 bases, and 6 bases stayed unmatched. Here the CDR3 DNA reads TGTGCCAGCAGTAGAGGGACAGGGGCCAACACCTTC. Residues: CASSRGTGANTF.